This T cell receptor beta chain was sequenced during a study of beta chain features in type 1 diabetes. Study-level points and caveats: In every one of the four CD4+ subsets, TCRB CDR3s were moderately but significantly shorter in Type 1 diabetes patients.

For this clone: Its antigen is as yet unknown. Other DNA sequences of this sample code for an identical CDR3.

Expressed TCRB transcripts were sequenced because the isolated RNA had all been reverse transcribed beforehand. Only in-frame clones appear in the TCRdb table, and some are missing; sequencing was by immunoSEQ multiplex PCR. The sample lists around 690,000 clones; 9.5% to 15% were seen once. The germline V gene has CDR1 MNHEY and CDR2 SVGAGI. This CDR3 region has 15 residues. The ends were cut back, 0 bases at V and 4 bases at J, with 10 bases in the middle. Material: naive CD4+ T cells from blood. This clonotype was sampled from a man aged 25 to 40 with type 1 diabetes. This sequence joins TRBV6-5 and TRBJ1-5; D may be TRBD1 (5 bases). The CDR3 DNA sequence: TGTGCCAGCAGTTACTCCCCCGGGGGTAATCAGCCCCAGCATTTT. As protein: CASSYSPGGNQPQHF.